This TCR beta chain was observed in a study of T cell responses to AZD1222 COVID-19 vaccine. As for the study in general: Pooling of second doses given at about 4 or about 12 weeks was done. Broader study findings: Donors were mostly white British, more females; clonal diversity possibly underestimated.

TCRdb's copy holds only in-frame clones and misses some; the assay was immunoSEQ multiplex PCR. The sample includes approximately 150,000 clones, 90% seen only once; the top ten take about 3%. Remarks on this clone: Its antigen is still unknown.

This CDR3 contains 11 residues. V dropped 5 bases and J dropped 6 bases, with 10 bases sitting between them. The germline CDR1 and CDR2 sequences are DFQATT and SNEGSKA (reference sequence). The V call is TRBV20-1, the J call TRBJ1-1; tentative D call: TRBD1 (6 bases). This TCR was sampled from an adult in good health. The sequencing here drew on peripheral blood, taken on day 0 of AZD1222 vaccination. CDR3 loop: CSASRGAEAFF. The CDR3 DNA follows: TGCAGTGCTTCCAGGGGTGCTGAAGCTTTCTTT.